Presented here are 25 T cell receptor beta chains from one specimen sequenced in a study of CD8+ T cells in alopecia areata. Treatment meaning: oral pan-JAK inhibitor, 5-10 mg twice daily. Sequencing relied on a cDNA template that was reverse transcribed from extracted RNA. Repertoires were generated with immunoSEQ multiplex PCR, while TCRdb's copy carries only in-frame clones and drops some. The profile shows fewer than 110,000 clones, approximately 90% of them singletons. This material consisted of CD8+ T cells sorted from blood, taken at week 34, from a patient treated with tofacitinib. These receptors were obtained from a human donor with alopecia areata.

The chain combines TRBV7-9 with TRBJ1-2; 8 bases line up with TRBD1. Germline lookup yields CDR1 SEHNR and CDR2 FQNEAQ (reference sequence). This CDR3 has 16 residues. V lost 1 base, J lost 4 bases, and 8 bases stayed unmatched. CDR3 amino acids: CASSLEPTGGPYGYTF. CDR3 bases: TGTGCCAGCAGCTTAGAGCCAACAGGGGGGCCCTATGGCTACACCTTC.

The rearrangement links TRBV2 to TRBJ2-1, with 9 bases fitting TRBD2. The V gene's germline CDR1 is SNHLY and CDR2 FYNNEI. Trimming cost V 10 bases and J 10 bases; bases outside gene matches: 2. This CDR3 has 10 amino acids. The CDR3 loop is CATLAGEQFF. The DNA for the CDR3 is TGTGCCACCCTAGCGGGAGAGCAGTTCTTC.

This clone was seen only a few times. This chain links TRBV7-9 with TRBJ2-7, with TRBD1 identical over 7 bases. The CDR3 loop spans 14 amino acids. Germline CDR1 and CDR2: SEHNR and FQNEAQ (reference sequence). With V trimmed by 5 bases and J by 7 bases, 11 bases remained unmatched. CDR3 protein: CASSHRDSVEEQYF. CDR3 coding DNA: TGTGCCAGCAGCCACCGGGACAGCGTAGAGGAGCAGTACTTC.

The chain employs TRBV9 and TRBJ2-7; perhaps TRBD2 as D (5 bases). Trimming cost V 1 base and J 5 bases, with 10 bases left between them. The CDR3 contains 13 residues. CDR1 is SGDLS and CDR2 is YYNGEE in the germline V gene. CDR3 sequence: CASSVPPGNEQYF. The CDR3 DNA is TGTGCCAGCAGCGTACCCCCCGGGAACGAGCAGTACTTC.

The chain employs TRBV15 and TRBJ2-7; TRBD1 is a possible D gene (6 bases). This CDR3 is built from 15 residues. Germline loops: CDR1 LNHNV, CDR2 YYDKDF (reference sequence). The V and J ends lost 3 bases and 5 bases respectively, with 17 bases between them. CDR3 in amino acids: CATSSRLQGLDEQYF. The CDR3 region has the DNA TGTGCCACCAGCAGCCGTCTACAGGGTCTAGACGAGCAGTACTTC. Full variable domain (remainder filled in from reference TRBV15 and TRBJ2-7): DAMVIQNPRYQVTQFGKPVTLSCSQTLNHNVMYWYQQKSSQAPKLLFHYYDKDFNNEADTPDNFQSRRPNTSFCFLDIRSPGLGDTAMYLCATSSRLQGLDEQYFGPGTRLTVT.

The gene calls are TRBV11-2 and TRBJ1-1; TRBD1 matches at 8 bases. In germline, CDR1 is SGHAT, CDR2 FQNNGV. V lost 6 bases, J lost 0 bases, and 6 bases stayed unmatched. This CDR3 contains 15 residues. In DNA, the CDR3 is TGTGCCAGCAGTCTTCCGGGACAGGTGAACACTGAAGCTTTCTTT. Its protein product is CASSLPGQVNTEAFF.

This chain uses TRBV14 with TRBJ2-7, with TRBD1 identical over 8 bases. V dropped 4 bases and J dropped 7; count of bases not matched to a gene: 9. The CDR3 is 14 amino acids. Germline lookup yields CDR1 SGHDN and CDR2 FVKESK. The CDR3 nucleotides are TGTGCCAGCAGCCGAGGACAGGGATTAGGAGAGCAGTACTTC. Translated: CASSRGQGLGEQYF.

The chain employs TRBV2 and TRBJ2-7; TRBD1 agrees at 9 bases. The V gene's germline CDR1 is SNHLY and CDR2 FYNNEI. This CDR3 region has 13 residues. The V gene end was trimmed by 9 bases and the J gene end by 2 bases; junction bases not matched to a gene: 5. The CDR3 nucleotides are TGTGCCAGTGACCGGACAGGGGCCTACGAGCAGTACTTC. Amino acid sequence: CASDRTGAYEQYF.

The genes are TRBV6-5 and TRBJ2-7; 12 nucleotides match TRBD2. V lost 6 bases and J lost 6; bases outside the gene matches: 3. This CDR3 region has 13 residues. CDR1 is MNHEY and CDR2 is SVGAGI in the germline V gene. The CDR3: CASSETSGGEQYF. DNA of the CDR3: TGTGCCAGCAGCGAGACTAGCGGGGGCGAGCAGTACTTC.

This clone showed up just a few times. CDR3 DNA: TGTGCCAGCAGCTCAGAATCCGGGACAGGGATGAACACTGAAGCTTTCTTT. Protein product: CASSSESGTGMNTEAFF. The chain combines TRBV11-2 with TRBJ1-1, with TRBD1 matching over 9 bases. This CDR3 has 17 residues. J gave up 0 bases and V 4 bases, and 9 bases lay outside the gene matches. CDR1 is SGHAT, CDR2 FQNNGV, per germline.

J is TRBJ2-7 and V is TRBV6-5; 7 positions agree with TRBD2. In germline, CDR1 is MNHEY, CDR2 SVGAGI. V lost 0 bases to trimming and J lost 6 bases; unmatched junction nucleotides: 5. The CDR3 consists of 14 residues. This CDR3 reads CASSYSGEGSEQYF. The CDR3 DNA reads as TGTGCCAGCAGTTACTCGGGGGAGGGCTCCGAGCAGTACTTC.

The chain recombines TRBV29-1 with TRBJ1-2; 7 nucleotides align to TRBD1. This CDR3 comprises 12 residues. Germline CDR1 SQVTM, CDR2 ANQGSEA. Losses at the gene ends were 7 bases for V and 4 bases for J; bases not matched to a gene: 6. In DNA form, the CDR3 reads TGCAGCGCAGCGACAGGGACCTATGGCTACACCTTC. It codes for CSAATGTYGYTF.

V and J are TRBV10-2 and TRBJ2-2; 9 nucleotides align to TRBD1. Germline-derived CDR1 and CDR2 are WSHSY and SAAADI. The CDR3 spans 16 residues. With V trimmed by 2 bases and J by 7 bases, 8 bases remained unmatched. CDR3 DNA: TGCGCCAGCAGTGAGACCTTACAGGGGGCGAACGGGGAGCTGTTTTTT. Protein product: CASSETLQGANGELFF.

The chain has TRBV27 and TRBJ2-7; 7 bases match TRBD2. CDR3 length: 17 residues. The junction had 10 bases not matched to a gene; V was cut back by 0 bases and J by 2 bases. CDR1 is MNHEY, CDR2 SMNVEV, per germline (reference sequence). In DNA form, the CDR3 reads TGTGCCAGCAGTTTATCGTTCGGGCTAGCGGCTGCCTACGAGCAGTACTTC. Its translation is CASSLSFGLAAAYEQYF.

The chain carries TRBV7-9 and TRBJ1-3; D is undetermined. The CDR3 runs to 14 residues. Trimming removed 4 bases at V and 8 bases at J, with 15 bases between. Germline V lookup: CDR1 SEHNR, CDR2 FQNEAQ (reference sequence). The CDR3 sequence is CASSSTRKVDTIYF. CDR3 bases: TGTGCCAGCAGCTCAACGAGGAAGGTAGACACCATATATTTT.

The chain joins TRBV9 to TRBJ2-7, with D unclear. Germline V gene sequence: CDR1 SGDLS, CDR2 YYNGEE. The CDR3 has 13 residues. Trimming took 3 bases from V and 3 from J, leaving 10 bases between them. The CDR3: CASSDPWGYEQYF. In DNA, the CDR3 is TGTGCCAGCAGCGACCCTTGGGGCTACGAGCAGTACTTC. The full variable domain, with the rest looked up from reference TRBV9 and TRBJ2-7, is DSGVTQTPKHLITATGQRVTLRCSPRSGDLSVYWYQQSLDQGLQFLIQYYNGEERAKGNILERFSAQQFPDLHSELNLSSLELGDSALYFCASSDPWGYEQYFGPGTRLTVT.

This clone was seen only once. The genes are TRBV19 and TRBJ2-3; D gene unclear. The CDR3 has 17 residues. Germline V gives CDR1 LNHDA, CDR2 SQIVND (reference sequence). V was clipped by 5 bases and J by 2 bases, with 20 bases between them. In nucleotides, the CDR3 is TGTGCCAGTAGTTCCCTCAGCGAAATTAAAGACACAGATACGCAGTATTTT. Its protein product is CASSSLSEIKDTDTQYF.

This clone has only a few counts. One end of the junction fails to match germline, which may point to a read error. The V and J genes are TRBV23-1 and TRBJ2-7; D is undetermined. TRBV23-1 is an ORF for which the function is uncertain. The CDR3 spans 11 residues. As DNA, the CDR3 is TGCGCCAGCAGTCAATCTCTCGTATTGCACTTC. It is translated as CASSQSLVLHF.

The rearrangement links TRBV29-1 to TRBJ2-1, with 7 bases matching TRBD1. CDR3 length: 12 amino acids. Germline V gene sequence: CDR1 SQVTM, CDR2 ANQGSEA. Unmatched junction bases numbered 5, after V lost 5 bases and J lost 7 bases. CDR3 sequence reads: CSVTRGINEQFF. The CDR3, as DNA: TGCAGCGTTACCAGGGGGATAAATGAGCAGTTCTTC.

V gene TRBV29-1 combines with J gene TRBJ2-2; 11 bases line up with TRBD2. Germline loops: CDR1 SQVTM, CDR2 ANQGSEA. V dropped 0 bases and J dropped 7; count of bases not matched to a gene: 7. The CDR3 is 16 residues long. The DNA of the CDR3 is TGCAGCGTTGAAGAGCCTAGCGGGAGGCGTGTCGGGGAGCTGTTTTTT. As protein: CSVEEPSGRRVGELFF.

The gene calls are TRBV2 and TRBJ2-1; D remains ambiguous. Germline V CDR1 and CDR2: SNHLY, FYNNEI. The CDR3 consists of 15 residues. Trimming removed 7 bases from V and 1 base from J, with 14 bases in between. The CDR3 region has the DNA TGTGCCAGCACTCCCTCAGGACCGTCCTACAATGAGCAGTTCTTC. It yields the protein CASTPSGPSYNEQFF.

The chain employs TRBV29-1 and TRBJ1-2, with TRBD1 as a possible D gene (5 bases). The CDR3 spans 15 residues. The germline CDR1 and CDR2 sequences are SQVTM and ANQGSEA. V shed 6 bases and J shed 5 bases, with 22 bases lying between them. CDR3 in DNA: TGCAGCGTCAGGGTCGGAGTCGGTTTAGGGTATGGCTACACCTTC. Amino acids: CSVRVGVGLGYGYTF. Together with reference TRBV29-1 and TRBJ1-2, the CDR3 gives the full variable domain: SAVISQKPSRDICQRGTSLTIQCQVDSQVTMMFWYRQQPGQSLTLIATANQGSEATYESGFVIDKFPISRPNLTFSTLTVSNMSPEDSSIYLCSVRVGVGLGYGYTFGSGTRLTVV.

The genes are TRBV7-9 and TRBJ1-1; D is unresolved. This CDR3 spans 13 amino acids. CDR1 is SEHNR, CDR2 FQNEAQ, per germline (reference sequence). Trimming stripped 2 bases from V and 6 bases from J, with 10 bases between. The CDR3: CASSLSIKPEAFF. The CDR3 DNA follows: TGTGCCAGCAGCTTAAGCATTAAACCTGAAGCTTTCTTT.

This clone has just a few counts. The gene calls are TRBV5-1 and TRBJ2-3; D is possibly TRBD1 (6 bases). The CDR3 sequence is 15 residues long. V lost 4 bases and J 2 bases, leaving 14 bases between the germline ends. Germline CDR1 and CDR2: SGHRS and YFSETQ. The CDR3 reads CASSPGTSDTDTQYF. CDR3 nucleotides: TGCGCCAGCAGCCCCGGGACATCCGACACAGATACGCAGTATTTT.

This CDR3 reads CASSAGYEQYF. CDR3 coding DNA: TGTGCCAGCAGCGCGGGCTACGAGCAGTACTTC. The chain joins TRBV5-6 to TRBJ2-7; D possibly corresponds to TRBD2 (5 bases). V dropped 4 bases and J dropped 3 bases, with 5 bases sitting between them. Germline CDR1 SGHDT, CDR2 YYEEEE. This CDR3 is 11 amino acids long.